This T cell receptor beta chain was profiled in a study of blood T cell repertoires in COVID-19. There are 20 residues in the CDR3. Per the germline V gene, CDR1 is MNHEY and CDR2 is SVGEGT. J was trimmed by 1 base and V by 5 bases; bases with no gene match: 18. How the authors handled the data: Cell counts per sample came from amplifying reference gene primers. Profiled with immunoSEQ multiplex PCR; TCRdb holds only in-frame clones, not every one. Clonal size and the V and J genes are those of that table, whereas D and trimming came from the DNA. The sample contains around 180,000 clones, about 85% of which appear only once.

Sequencing used peripheral blood. The genes are TRBV6-2 or TRBV6-3 and TRBJ2-1; 9 nucleotides line up with TRBD1. The TCR sequence derives from an elderly man with COVID-19, enrolled during active disease. CDR3 residues: CASSLHRTGVGAMSYNEQFF. The CDR3 DNA is TGTGCCAGCAGTCTTCACCGGACAGGGGTGGGTGCGATGTCCTACAATGAGCAGTTCTTC.